The 15 T cell receptor beta chains given below trace back to one sample, sequenced in a study of naive and memory T cell subsets. The library had UMIs added by 3' ligation of an oligonucleotide to TCR cDNA. Amplification of ligated cDNA took four PCR rounds with SP2 and nested alpha and beta constant primers. Via MiXCR, TCRdb re-called the 5' RACE reads, giving one row per CDR3 protein. The sample consists of roughly 48,000 distinct CDR3 sequences, approximately 4.8% of them appearing once. The receptors come from a female donor in good health.

This clonotype has ten or more counts. The rearrangement uses TRBV4-1 and TRBJ1-2; 10 bases map to TRBD1. J gave up 4 bases and V 0 bases, and 5 bases lay outside the gene matches. From germline, CDR1 is MGHRA and CDR2 YSYEKL. There are 16 residues in the CDR3. The CDR3 DNA is TGCGCCAGCAGCCAAGAGACAGGGGGCGCGGGCTATGGCTACACCTTC. Protein sequence: CASSQETGGAGYGYTF.

A note on this clonotype: This may arise from a read error, as a much more abundant clone is one base away. The rearrangement joins TRBV19 to TRBJ2-2; possible D gene TRBD2, 5 bases. This CDR3 has 12 amino acids. Between the trimmed V and J ends, which lost 6 bases and 8 bases, there was a span of 10 bases. From germline, CDR1 is LNHDA and CDR2 SQIVND (reference sequence). The CDR3 nucleotides are TGTGCCAGTAGGAGCGGCAGGGGGGAGCTGTTTTTT. This codes for CASRSGRGELFF.

This clonotype was seen more than once but under ten times. The rearrangement joins TRBV7-3 to TRBJ2-3; D not resolved. This CDR3 contains 12 residues. CDR1 SGHTA and CDR2 FQGTGA come from the germline V gene. V was clipped by 4 bases and J by 5 bases, with 7 bases between them. The chain's CDR3 is CASSSSRDTQYF. CDR3 coding DNA: TGTGCCAGCAGCTCGAGTAGAGATACGCAGTATTTT. Full variable domain (remainder filled in from reference TRBV7-3 and TRBJ2-3): GAGVSQTPSNKVTEKGKYVELRCDPISGHTALYWYRQSLGQGPEFLIYFQGTGAADDSGLPNDRFFAVRPEGSVSTLKIQRTERGDSAVYLCASSSSRDTQYFGPGTRLTVL.

The sample holds many counts of this clonotype. The chain employs TRBV6-2 or TRBV6-3 and TRBJ2-4; D may be TRBD1 or TRBD2 (6 bases each). CDR1 and CDR2 (germline): MNHEY, SVGEGT. CDR3 length: 15 residues. Trimming removed 6 bases at V and 4 bases at J, with 16 bases between. For the CDR3, the DNA is TGTGCCAGCAGCTTCATCAAAGGGGGGAAAAACATTCAGTACTTC. This sequence encodes CASSFIKGGKNIQYF.

This clonotype was seen ten or more times. This chain connects TRBV20-1 to TRBJ1-5; D ambiguous. Germline V gene lookup returns CDR1 DFQATT and CDR2 SNEGSKA (reference sequence). Trimming pared 3 bases from V and 2 bases from J, leaving 17 bases between. The CDR3 extends over 16 amino acids. The CDR3 is CSARKMTPAGNQPQHF. In DNA, the CDR3 is TGCAGTGCTAGGAAGATGACACCAGCGGGCAATCAGCCCCAGCATTTT.

This clonotype was observed at least ten times. The chain is built from TRBV7-2 and TRBJ2-7; TRBD1 matches at 12 bases. Losses at the gene ends were 5 bases for V and 4 bases for J; bases not matched to a gene: 9. Germline V gene data show CDR1 as SGHTA and CDR2 as FQGNSA. This CDR3 contains 16 residues. DNA of the CDR3: TGTGCCAGCAGCCCACGGGGGGGACAGGGGGCTTACGAGCAGTACTTC. It yields the protein CASSPRGGQGAYEQYF.

This clonotype was seen ten or more times. This sequence joins TRBV2 and TRBJ1-1, with 9 bases matching TRBD1. CDR3 length: 15 residues. V lost 6 bases, J lost 5 bases, and 10 bases stayed unmatched. Germline V gene lookup returns CDR1 SNHLY and CDR2 FYNNEI. The CDR3 DNA reads TGTGCCAGCAGCGGGCCGGGACAGGGAGGAACTGAAGCTTTCTTT. It encodes CASSGPGQGGTEAFF.

Remarks on this clonotype: This clone may be a read error of a much larger clone one base away. The chain couples TRBV11-2 to TRBJ2-6, with D unresolved. The length of the CDR3 is 17 residues. In germline, CDR1 is SGHAT, CDR2 FQNNGV. The chain's CDR3 is CASNLIFRSPGANVLTF. DNA for the CDR3: TGTGCCAGCAACTTAATATTTCGATCGCCTGGGGCCAACGTCCTGACTTTC.

This clonotype has at least ten counts. The rearrangement uses TRBV14 and TRBJ2-2, with D hard to call. Germline V gene data show CDR1 as SGHDN and CDR2 as FVKESK. The CDR3 contains 15 residues. The ends were cut back, 4 bases at V and 0 bases at J, with 9 bases in the middle. The CDR3 DNA follows: TGTGCCAGCAGCCCTCTTAATGCGAACACCGGGGAGCTGTTTTTT. Its protein product is CASSPLNANTGELFF.

This clonotype was recorded many times. The rearrangement uses TRBV7-2 and TRBJ2-4; 11 bases fit TRBD2. After removal of 2 bases from V and 7 bases from J, the junction contained 13 bases not matched to a gene. The CDR3 loop spans 18 amino acids. Germline CDR1 and CDR2: SGHTA and FQGNSA. The chain's CDR3 is CASSLPPKTSGSANIQYF. For the CDR3, the DNA is TGTGCCAGCAGCTTACCCCCAAAAACTAGCGGGAGTGCTAACATTCAGTACTTC.

This clonotype was counted many times. The genes are TRBV19 and TRBJ2-1; D is undetermined. V was trimmed by 7 bases and J by 5 bases, leaving 15 bases between them. There are 14 residues in the CDR3. The germline V gene encodes CDR1 LNHDA and CDR2 SQIVND (reference sequence). The CDR3 nucleotides read TGTGCCAGTACTGGCTCCATTGCCCACAATGAGCAGTTCTTC. Protein sequence: CASTGSIAHNEQFF. Filled out from reference TRBV19 and TRBJ2-1, the complete variable domain reads DGGITQSPKYLFRKEGQNVTLSCEQNLNHDAMYWYRQDPGQGLRLIYYSQIVNDFQKGDIAEGYSVSREKKESFPLTVTSAQKNPTAFYLCASTGSIAHNEQFFGPGTRLTVL.

At least ten counts were recorded for this clonotype. The V gene is TRBV7-2, the J gene TRBJ1-6; no firm D call. V lost 0 bases, J lost 7 bases, and 10 bases lay in between. The CDR3 extends over 15 amino acids. The germline V gene encodes CDR1 SGHTA and CDR2 FQGNSA. CDR3 loop: CASSLANQANSPLHF. DNA for the CDR3: TGTGCCAGCAGCTTAGCAAACCAAGCAAATTCACCCCTCCACTTT. Full variable domain (remainder filled in from reference TRBV7-2 and TRBJ1-6): GAGVSQSPSNKVTEKGKDVELRCDPISGHTALYWYRQSLGQGLEFLIYFQGNSAPDKSGLPSDRFSAERTGGSVSTLTIQRTQQEDSAVYLCASSLANQANSPLHFGNGTRLTVT.

Many counts were recorded for this clonotype. The gene calls are TRBV27 and TRBJ2-7; tentatively, D is TRBD2 (5 bases). Trimming pared 10 bases from V and 6 bases from J, leaving 16 bases between. CDR1 MNHEY and CDR2 SMNVEV come from the germline V gene (reference sequence). CDR3 length: 12 residues. CDR3 DNA: TGTGCCACCCGGGAAGGGTTCCTCGAGCAGTACTTC. Its protein is CATREGFLEQYF.

This clonotype has a count of ten or more. As DNA, the CDR3 is TGTGCCAGCAGCCCAGGGACTAGCGGGATTTTCAAGCAGTTCTTC. Encoded protein: CASSPGTSGIFKQFF. The chain combines TRBV7-9 with TRBJ2-1; 13 bases line up with TRBD2. CDR1 and CDR2 (germline): SEHNR, FQNEAQ (reference sequence). CDR3 size: 15 residues. The V segment lost 5 bases and the J segment 11 bases; nucleotides outside the gene matches: 9.

This clonotype showed up many times. The chain recombines TRBV7-2 with TRBJ2-7, with 11 bases identical to TRBD2. CDR3 length: 17 amino acids. Germline CDR1 is SGHTA and CDR2 is FQGNSA. V was clipped by 0 bases and J by 3 bases; unmatched bases: 7. In DNA form, the CDR3 reads TGTGCCAGCAGCTTAGCGGGGCTAGCGGGAGGTATCTACGAGCAGTACTTC. Its translation is CASSLAGLAGGIYEQYF. The full variable domain, completed using reference TRBV7-2 and TRBJ2-7, is GAGVSQSPSNKVTEKGKDVELRCDPISGHTALYWYRQSLGQGLEFLIYFQGNSAPDKSGLPSDRFSAERTGGSVSTLTIQRTQQEDSAVYLCASSLAGLAGGIYEQYFGPGTRLTVT.